Below, one T cell receptor beta chain is given with its context. From germline, CDR1 is MNHEY and CDR2 SVGAGI. The CDR3 extends over 12 amino acids. V lost 5 bases and J 6 bases, leaving 7 bases between the germline ends. In the original workflow: It was from reference gene primer amplification that nucleated cell counts were estimated. Some clones are missing from TCRdb's copy, which holds only in-frame ones; the method was immunoSEQ multiplex PCR. V and J calls and clone size are given by that table; D and trimming were obtained from the DNA. The sample carries 110,000 to 150,000 clones, 84% recorded once. This entry is derived from a study of blood T cell repertoires in COVID-19. Looking at the study overall: Sites across the United States, Italy and Spain contributed samples from acute and convalescent COVID-19.

The genes are TRBV6-5 and TRBJ2-2; possibly TRBD2 for D (6 bases). Sequenced input: peripheral blood. The source is a human donor in a cohort sampled during active COVID-19. CDR3 nucleotides: TGTGCCAGCAGTCGGGAGTCCGGGGAGCTGTTTTTT. Translation gives CASSRESGELFF.